The sequence of this T cell receptor beta chain was determined in a study of PD-L1 blockade in urothelial cancer. Study context: From about 2014, patients received atezolizumab, given as 1,200 mg intravenously every 3 weeks. The study recovered a median of 141,255 T cells per blood sample. Study observations and caveats: A below-median TCR clonality in blood before treatment predicted better survival.

Individual patients had between 1 and 8 samples, taken pretreatment and on-treatment. Method: immunoSEQ multiplex PCR; TCRdb's copy keeps in-frame clones and lacks some. Of approximately 46,000 clones listed, roughly 77% are singletons. Regarding this clone: As yet, its antigen is unknown.

The TCR sequence derives from a man in his 70s with urothelial cancer. This material consisted of PBMCs, taken around atezolizumab (anti-PD-L1) treatment.

The CDR3 is CASSLSGGDQPQHF. The CDR3 DNA reads TGCGCCAGCAGCCTCTCAGGGGGCGACCAGCCCCAGCATTTT. The chain joins TRBV4-3 to TRBJ1-5; 8 bases map to TRBD1. Germline assignment: CDR1 LGHNA and CDR2 YSLEER. The junction had 6 bases not matched to a gene; V was cut back by 4 bases and J by 7 bases. This CDR3 is built from 14 residues.